This TCR beta chain is from a study of T cells in localized non-small cell lung cancer. Germline-derived CDR1 and CDR2 are SGHAT and FQDESV (reference sequence). This CDR3 is built from 15 residues. V gave up 5 bases and J gave up 7 bases; unmatched junction bases: 10. Repertoires were generated with immunoSEQ multiplex PCR, while TCRdb's copy carries only in-frame clones and drops some. The sample lists about 34,000 clones, 88% seen once, with under 5.5% in the top ten. General study findings and limits: In adjacent lung, a median roughly 56 of the top 100 tumor clones were found.

Note on this clone: Its specificity is unknown.

This chain links TRBV11-1 with TRBJ2-1, with TRBD2 matching over 8 bases. The material sequenced was peripheral blood, taken before any cancer treatment. The clonotype originates from a woman aged 40 to 75 with stage I lung adenocarcinoma. Written as DNA, the CDR3 is TGTGCCAGCAGCCATCCGGGACTAGGAAAAAATGAGCAGTTCTTC. This encodes CASSHPGLGKNEQFF.